This T cell receptor (beta chain) appears in the sequencing data of a study of technical replicates of blood from a few donors. Assay used: immunoSEQ multiplex PCR; TCRdb lists only in-frame clones, some missing. The sample gives approximately 49,000 clones, approximately 90% of which show up once; less than 5% is in the top ten. V was trimmed by 5 bases and J by 0 bases, leaving 16 bases between them. Germline V lookup: CDR1 LNHNV, CDR2 YYDKDF (reference sequence). CDR3 size: 17 residues. This chain joins TRBV15 and TRBJ2-2, with a tentative D call TRBD2 (6 bases). This TCR was sampled from a human donor in good health. Some clones in this sample may be carry-over from other donors' samples. Sequencing was carried out using PBMCs. This chain's CDR3 is CATSPSFGGTNTGELFF. Here the CDR3 DNA reads TGTGCCACCAGCCCCTCCTTCGGGGGAACGAACACCGGGGAGCTGTTTTTT.